The rows below give T cell receptor beta chains drawn from one sample of a study of T cell repertoires in cytomegalovirus infection. No antigens are known for them. A single record per CDR3 protein comes from TCRdb applying MiXCR to the reads. The table includes 300,000 to 400,000 distinct CDR3 sequences, around 25% detected once. The sample consisted of cultured PBMCs, taken from culture after CMV antigen stimulation. The receptors come from a human donor in good health (CMV status not recorded). Some clones in this sample may be carry-over from other donors' samples. Both conserved end residues are part of each CDR3. A D gene is named only where the DNA matches it firmly. A row's size may be missing; if present it is once, few, many or a size class.

size	length	D	V	J	DNA	CDR3
-	15	-	TRBV20-1	TRBJ2-7	TGCAGTGCTACCGGGGATTCCGAAGAAAACTACGAGCAGTACTTC	CSATGDSEENYEQYF
-	14	TRBD1	TRBV7-9	TRBJ1-1	TGTGCCAGCAGCTTAGGCGGCAGGGGGTCTGAAGCTTTCTTT	CASSLGGRGSEAFF
few	16	TRBD1	TRBV7-6	TRBJ2-1	TGTGCCAGCAGCTCGGGACAGGGGGCCCGCTGGGATGAGCAGTTCTTC	CASSSGQGARWDEQFF
-	14	-	TRBV6-6	TRBJ2-5	TGTGCCAGCAGTTACATTGGTGGCCAAGAGACCCAGTACTTC	CASSYIGGQETQYF
few	16	TRBD1	TRBV3-1	TRBJ1-1	TGTGCCAGCAGCCACGACAGGGGGGGCGAGAACACTGAAGCTTTCTTT	CASSHDRGGENTEAFF
many	16	TRBD1	TRBV7-2	TRBJ1-5	TGTGCCAGCAGCTTAGATGCGGGACAGATCAATCAGCCCCAGCATTTT	CASSLDAGQINQPQHF
few	14	-	TRBV7-9	TRBJ1-4	TGTGCCAGCAGTGTCGGACTGCATAATGAAAAACTGTTTTTT	CASSVGLHNEKLFF
-	15	-	TRBV6-5	TRBJ2-3	TGTGCCAGCAGCCTAAAGGGGGTTGTGACAGATACGCAGTATTTT	CASSLKGVVTDTQYF
-	16	-	TRBV4-1	TRBJ2-2	TGCGCCAGCAGACCATCCGCAGGGTCGAACACCGGGGAGCTGTTTTTT	CASRPSAGSNTGELFF
-	13	-	TRBV5-6	TRBJ1-1	TGTGCCAGCAGCACTCTTACAGGGTACCAAGCTTTCTTT	CASSTLTGYQAFF
many	17	TRBD2	TRBV7-8	TRBJ2-3	TGTGCCAGCAGCTCCCCTATGATCAGCGGGAGTGGAGATACGCAGTATTTT	CASSSPMISGSGDTQYF
-	15	TRBD1	TRBV7-2	TRBJ1-1	TGTGCCAGCAGCTTATTAGGACAGGGGAACACTGAAGCTTTCTTT	CASSLLGQGNTEAFF
-	13	-	TRBV3-1	TRBJ2-3	TGTGCCAGCAGCCAAGACCACACAGATACGCAGTATTTT	CASSQDHTDTQYF
many	12	-	TRBV6-2/TRBV6-3	TRBJ2-1	TGTGCCAGCAGTTACGGACGGGGAGAGCAGTTCTTC	CASSYGRGEQFF
few	13	-	TRBV13	TRBJ1-1	TGTGCCAGCAGCTTTGACACCGAGACTGAAGCTTTCTTT	CASSFDTETEAFF
-	16	-	TRBV7-9	TRBJ2-3	TGTGCCAGCAGCTTAGCCCAGGGGACGGGCACAGATACGCAGTATTTT	CASSLAQGTGTDTQYF
few	15	-	TRBV7-6	TRBJ2-2	TGTGCCAGCATCTCTCGAGGCCAATCCACCGGGGAGCTGTTTTTT	CASISRGQSTGELFF
many	14	-	TRBV7-2	TRBJ2-1	TGTGCCAGCAGCTTAAGTCAGCTGGTCGATGAGCAGTTCTTC	CASSLSQLVDEQFF
-	14	-	TRBV27	TRBJ2-6	TGTGCCAGCAGTTTAAGTACCGCGGCCAACGTCCTGACTTTC	CASSLSTAANVLTF
-	13	-	TRBV11-2	TRBJ2-4	TGTGCCAGCAGCCAGGGGGCCAAAAACATTCAGTACTTC	CASSQGAKNIQYF
-	15	TRBD1	TRBV7-3	TRBJ2-2	TGTGCCAGCAGCTTCCACAGGGGGAAGACCGGGGAGCTGTTTTTT	CASSFHRGKTGELFF
few	13	-	TRBV7-9	TRBJ2-1	TGTGCCAGCAGCTACCGCACTTACAATGAGCAGTTCTTC	CASSYRTYNEQFF
-	21	-	TRBV7-4	TRBJ1-1	TGTGCCAGCAGCTTATTGCCCTCGGGAGACAGAGAGAGAAATGCGAACACTGAAGCTTTCTTT	CASSLLPSGDRERNANTEAFF
many	17	TRBD1	TRBV6-1	TRBJ2-1	TGTGCCAGCAGTTCCCTCTTGACAGGGATTTACCCCAATGAGCAGTTCTTC	CASSSLLTGIYPNEQFF
-	17	-	TRBV20-1	TRBJ2-7	TGCAGTGCTAGAGATCCCTTCGTGGCGGGGAAAACCTACGAGCAGTACTTC	CSARDPFVAGKTYEQYF
-	14	-	TRBV7-9	TRBJ2-1	TGTGCCAGCAGCTCCCTCCCAGGGACCAATGAGCAGTTCTTC	CASSSLPGTNEQFF
few	15	-	TRBV30	TRBJ2-1	TGTGCCTGGAGTGGCGGCCTCGGGAACTACAATGAGCAGTTCTTC	CAWSGGLGNYNEQFF
few	17	-	TRBV6-1	TRBJ2-3	TGTGCCAGCAGTGCCCGGAGGGCCTCGGTTCACGCAGATACGCAGTATTTT	CASSARRASVHADTQYF
-	15	TRBD2	TRBV7-3	TRBJ2-5	TGTGCCAGCAGCCCGGGACTAGCGTTCAGGGAGACCCAGTACTTC	CASSPGLAFRETQYF
many	14	TRBD1	TRBV7-2	TRBJ1-2	TGTGCCAGCAGCCCAACAGGGGTCAACTATGGCTACACCTTC	CASSPTGVNYGYTF
few	13	TRBD2	TRBV12-3/TRBV12-4	TRBJ2-3	TGTGCCAGCAGAAGCGGGAGAGACTATACGCAGTATTTT	CASRSGRDYTQYF
-	16	TRBD1	TRBV7-2	TRBJ2-2	TGTGCCAGCCGCCTAGGACAGGGACGGGGTACCGGGGAGCTGTTTTTT	CASRLGQGRGTGELFF
-	12	-	TRBV4-1	TRBJ2-3	TGCGCCAGCAGCCAAGGACTTTCTACGCAGTATTTT	CASSQGLSTQYF
many	18	TRBD2	TRBV6-2/TRBV6-3	TRBJ2-1	TGTGCCAGCACAATGACTAGCGGGAGGTCGAGCTCCTACAATGAGCAGTTCTTC	CASTMTSGRSSSYNEQFF
few	19	TRBD2	TRBV7-8	TRBJ2-1	TGTGCCAGCAGCTCTAAGACTAGCGGGAGCTCTCCCTCCTACAATGAGCAGTTCTTC	CASSSKTSGSSPSYNEQFF
few	15	-	TRBV11-2	TRBJ1-4	TGTGCCAGCAGCCCTAGGGTTGCAACTAATGAAAAACTGTTTTTT	CASSPRVATNEKLFF
-	13	-	TRBV20-1	TRBJ2-1	TGCAGTGCTACCCCCCGGGTGGGAAATATTCGGTTCTTC	CSATPRVGNIRFF
-	17	-	TRBV7-8	TRBJ1-1	TGTGCCAGCAGCTTTAAACTCGAGGGGCAGAAGAACACTGAAGCTTTCTTT	CASSFKLEGQKNTEAFF
-	16	-	TRBV4-1	TRBJ1-3	TGCGCCAGCAGCCAAGAATCACAGGTCTCTGGAAACACCATATATTTT	CASSQESQVSGNTIYF
many	13	-	TRBV7-2	TRBJ2-5	TGTGCCAGCAGCTTTTCCCGCCAAGAGACCCAGTACTTC	CASSFSRQETQYF
many	13	-	TRBV12-3/TRBV12-4	TRBJ1-1	TGTGCCAGTAGTTTCGGGGGTAACACTGAAGCTTTCTTT	CASSFGGNTEAFF
many	15	TRBD1	TRBV7-8	TRBJ1-4	TGTGCCAGCAGCCAAACAGGGGGCCGAAATGAAAAACTGTTTTTT	CASSQTGGRNEKLFF
few	17	-	TRBV4-1	TRBJ2-4	TGCGCCAGCAGCCCGCGAGGGCAGGGAGAGTCCAAAAACATTCAGTACTTC	CASSPRGQGESKNIQYF
-	16	TRBD2	TRBV4-2	TRBJ2-1	TGTGCCAGCAGCCCACGACTAGCGGGAGTCGACAATGAGCAGTTCTTC	CASSPRLAGVDNEQFF
few	14	-	TRBV7-6	TRBJ2-3	TGTGCCAGCAGCTCCGAGGTCTACACAGATACGCAGTATTTT	CASSSEVYTDTQYF
-	14	-	TRBV4-1	TRBJ1-1	TGCGCCAGCAGCCAAGGTTGGCGGGACACTGAAGCTTTCTTT	CASSQGWRDTEAFF
few	13	-	TRBV4-1	TRBJ2-5	TGCGCCAGCAGCCAAGTTTCGGGGGAGACCCAGTACTTC	CASSQVSGETQYF
-	15	-	TRBV4-1	TRBJ2-7	TGCGCCAGCAGCCAAGATTCCCAGCCCTCCTACGAGCAGTACTTC	CASSQDSQPSYEQYF
few	16	TRBD1	TRBV28	TRBJ1-2	TGTGCCAGCAGAGTCGGACAGGGATTATCGGTCTATGGCTACACCTTC	CASRVGQGLSVYGYTF
-	15	TRBD1	TRBV5-1	TRBJ1-3	TGCGCCAGCAGCACATCCCCAGGGGGAGGAAACACCATATATTTT	CASSTSPGGGNTIYF
many	16	TRBD1	TRBV19	TRBJ1-1	TGTGCCAGTAGCCCCCAAAGGGACAGGAGGTACACTGAAGCTTTCTTT	CASSPQRDRRYTEAFF
-	15	TRBD1	TRBV4-3	TRBJ1-2	TGCGCCAGCAGCCGTCAGCTCGGGACAGGGGATTTCTACACCTTC	CASSRQLGTGDFYTF
-	16	-	TRBV28	TRBJ1-2	TGTGCCAGCAGTTTAAGCGGGGCCGGGGGTAGCTATGGCTACACCTTC	CASSLSGAGGSYGYTF
-	14	TRBD2	TRBV29-1	TRBJ2-1	TGCAGCGTTCGCCCGGGGGGCTCCTACAATGAGCAGTTCTTC	CSVRPGGSYNEQFF
-	15	TRBD2	TRBV7-2	TRBJ2-7	TGTGCCAGCAGCTTGCAAGCGGGAGGAGCCGACGAGCAGTACTTC	CASSLQAGGADEQYF
-	15	TRBD1	TRBV7-8	TRBJ2-2	TGTGCCAGCAGCTTATCAGGGGGCCACGCCGGGGAGCTGTTTTTT	CASSLSGGHAGELFF
few	13	-	TRBV6-2/TRBV6-3	TRBJ2-1	TGTGCCAGCAAGTCGAGAAACTACAATGAGCAGTTCTTC	CASKSRNYNEQFF
few	13	-	TRBV5-4	TRBJ2-7	TGTGCCAGCCGGGCCCCGGACAAAGCCGAGCAGTACTTC	CASRAPDKAEQYF
-	14	TRBD2	TRBV12-3/TRBV12-4	TRBJ2-5	TGTGCCTCGGTCCAGCGGGGGTCGGGAGAGACCCAGTACTTC	CASVQRGSGETQYF